This T cell receptor (beta chain) was identified in a study of T cells in Graves' hyperthyroidism and ophthalmopathy. The germline CDR1 and CDR2 sequences are MNHNS and SASEGT. Trimming removed 5 bases from V and 1 base from J, with 14 bases in between. The CDR3 runs to 15 residues. Amplified TCR beta CDR3 regions derived from RNA transcripts. In the first-round RT-PCR of the TCR CDR3, the HTBI primer set was used. One entry per CDR3 protein, called by TCRdb with MiXCR from the multiplex PCR reads. The data show about 200,000 distinct CDR3 sequences, around 17% seen once. This clonotype was recorded many times. The antigen remains undetermined. The study's findings and limits: Also found in blood were most expanded thyroid clonotypes above 0.001. A model built on 13 V-J features separated ophthalmopathy from stable hyperthyroidism.

J is TRBJ1-1 and V is TRBV6-1, with D perhaps matching TRBD1 (6 bases). The TCR sequence derives from a man aged 35 to 55 with Graves' hyperthyroidism. Sequenced input: blood. CDR3 coding DNA: TGTGCCAGCAGTTCGTACAGGGTGGGGAACACTGAAGCTTTCTTT. Translating gives CASSSYRVGNTEAFF.